Listed below are T cell receptor beta chains from one sample, sequenced in a study of Tregs in tolerant kidney transplant recipients. Clones were read by immunoSEQ multiplex PCR, and TCRdb kept only the in-frame ones, dropping some. The sample lists fewer than 100,000 clones, roughly 93% seen once, with 0.35% to 0.55% in the top ten. The specimen was CD4+ T cells from blood, collected before the transplant. Receptors were obtained from a human donor who received a combined kidney and bone marrow transplant. Each CDR3 is given with its conserved first and last residue. A D gene is named only where the DNA matches it firmly. For some rows the clone size is stated as once, few or many, or as a class when expanded; others skip it.

j_call clone_size d_call v_call cdr3_nt cdr3_aa
TRBJ2-7 NA NA TRBV15 TGTGCCACCAGCAGATCCCGCCGACAGCCAGCCTACGAGCAGTACTTC CATSRSRRQPAYEQYF
TRBJ2-5 NA TRBD1 TRBV25-1 TGTGCCAGCAGTGAATGGCCGGGACAGGGGGCAAAGCAGTACTTC CASSEWPGQGAKQYF
TRBJ2-1 NA TRBD1 TRBV6-4 TGTGCCAGCAGCGACAGGGGGGGGAGTGAGCAGTTCTTC CASSDRGGSEQFF
TRBJ1-5 NA NA TRBV19 TGTGCCAGTAGTACCTTAGGGGCAGGGGAACGGCAGCCCCAGCATTTT CASSTLGAGERQPQHF
TRBJ2-7 NA TRBD1 TRBV19 TGTGCCAGTAGTATATCCCGGGACAGTTCCTACGAGCAGTACTTC CASSISRDSSYEQYF
TRBJ2-1 NA NA TRBV9 TGTGCCAGCAGCGTAGTCCCCTACGACTCCTACAATGAGCAGTTCTTC CASSVVPYDSYNEQFF
TRBJ2-1 NA NA TRBV29-1 TGCAGCGTAATAGACAGAAATGAGCAGTTCTTC CSVIDRNEQFF
TRBJ1-2 NA TRBD1 TRBV7-3 TGTGCCAGCAGCACGGGACAGTCTGGCCATGGCTACACCTTC CASSTGQSGHGYTF
TRBJ2-1 NA TRBD2 TRBV5-1 TGCGCCAGCTCCGACCTAGCGGGGGTTGACAATGAGCAGTTCTTC CASSDLAGVDNEQFF
TRBJ1-6 NA NA TRBV6-4 TGTGCCAGCAGTGACCCCAGATCACCCCTCCACTTT CASSDPRSPLHF
TRBJ2-7 NA NA TRBV4-3 TGCGCCAGCAGCCAAGATTGGCCTCGCTACGAGCAGTACTTC CASSQDWPRYEQYF
TRBJ2-3 few NA TRBV7-2 TGTGCCAGCGGTACTGTCGGTGATACGCAGTATTTT CASGTVGDTQYF
TRBJ2-5 once NA TRBV10-3 TGTGCCATCAGTGAGGCCCCCGGACGGGGCGGGGACCAAGAGACCCAGTACTTC CAISEAPGRGGDQETQYF
TRBJ2-3 NA NA TRBV18 TGTGCCAGCTCACCGGGACGAAGGCGGGGGCGAAGCACAGATACGCAGTATTTT CASSPGRRRGRSTDTQYF
TRBJ2-1 NA TRBD1 TRBV6-5 TGTGCCAGCAGTGACCGGGACAGGGCCAATGAGCAGTTCTTC CASSDRDRANEQFF
TRBJ1-3 few NA TRBV5-4 TGTGCCAGCAGGACAGTCTCTGGAAACACCATATATTTT CASRTVSGNTIYF
TRBJ2-1 NA TRBD2 TRBV7-8 TGTGCCAGCAGCTCGAGCGGGGGGGGATCCTACAATGAGCAGTTCTTC CASSSSGGGSYNEQFF
TRBJ2-7 NA NA TRBV25-1 TGTGCCAGCAGTGAATTGGGGAGTCGATCCTACGAGCAGTACTTC CASSELGSRSYEQYF
TRBJ1-4 few TRBD1 TRBV7-9 TGTGCCAGCAGCTCCCAGGGGGCATCAAAAAAACTGTTTTTT CASSSQGASKKLFF
TRBJ2-1 once TRBD2 TRBV30 TGTGCCCTAGCGGGGGGGCGCGATGAGCAGTTCTTC CALAGGRDEQFF
TRBJ1-1 NA NA TRBV29-1 TGCAGCGCCGTCGGGGGGCTGGGGAACACTGAAGCTTTCTTT CSAVGGLGNTEAFF
TRBJ2-5 NA NA TRBV4-3 TGCGCCAGCAGCCAAGATCTCCGGGAAAGGACCCAGTACTTC CASSQDLRERTQYF
TRBJ1-6 NA NA TRBV28 TGTGCCAGCTACTCATCGGGGAGTTCACCCCTCCACTTT CASYSSGSSPLHF
TRBJ2-2 NA NA TRBV6-6 TGTGCCAGCAGTTACTCGAGTACTTACACCGGGGAGCTGTTTTTT CASSYSSTYTGELFF
TRBJ1-5 NA TRBD1 TRBV7-2 TGTGCCAGCAGCGGACAGGTTCATAGCAATCAGCCCCAGCATTTT CASSGQVHSNQPQHF
TRBJ2-1 NA NA TRBV7-9 TGTGCCACTGAGACGGGCTCCTACAATGAGCAGTTCTTC CATETGSYNEQFF
TRBJ1-2 once NA TRBV19 TGTGCCAGTAGATCCCCCCCAGGGCACTATGGCTACACCTTC CASRSPPGHYGYTF
TRBJ1-2 once NA TRBV4-3 TGCGCCAGCAGCCAAGTAAAGGGAGTTGGCTACACCTTC CASSQVKGVGYTF
TRBJ2-3 NA TRBD2 TRBV11-2 TGTGCCAGCAGTTTAGCGGGAGGTGCAGATACGCAGTATTTT CASSLAGGADTQYF
TRBJ1-2 NA NA TRBV29-1 TGCAGCGTTGGGTGGGACACTAACTATGGCTACACCTTC CSVGWDTNYGYTF
TRBJ2-3 NA TRBD2 TRBV9 TGTGCCAGCAGCGTAACTAGCGGGACAGATACGCAGTATTTT CASSVTSGTDTQYF
TRBJ2-3 NA NA TRBV7-2 TGTGCCAGCAGCTTAGCCCTGGGGCAGGGTTCTTTTGCGCAGTATTTT CASSLALGQGSFAQYF
TRBJ2-5 NA TRBD2 TRBV18 TGTGCCAGCTCAAGCGGGGCCCAAGAGACCCAGTACTTC CASSSGAQETQYF
TRBJ2-7 NA NA TRBV9 TGTGCCAGCAACCGTTTGCGGAGCCACTCCTACGAGCAGTACTTC CASNRLRSHSYEQYF
TRBJ2-7 NA TRBD2 TRBV11-3 TGTGCCAGCAGCTCTGGACTAGCGGGAAAGTACGAGCAGTACTTC CASSSGLAGKYEQYF
TRBJ2-5 NA TRBD2 TRBV2 TGTGCCAGCAGAGGACTAGCGGGGGCCCAAGAGACCCAGTACTTC CASRGLAGAQETQYF
TRBJ1-4 NA TRBD1 TRBV5-1 TGCGCCAGCAGCTTGGCCACGTCGCATAGGGGGCGCTTAGGTGAAAAACTGTTTTTT CASSLATSHRGRLGEKLFF